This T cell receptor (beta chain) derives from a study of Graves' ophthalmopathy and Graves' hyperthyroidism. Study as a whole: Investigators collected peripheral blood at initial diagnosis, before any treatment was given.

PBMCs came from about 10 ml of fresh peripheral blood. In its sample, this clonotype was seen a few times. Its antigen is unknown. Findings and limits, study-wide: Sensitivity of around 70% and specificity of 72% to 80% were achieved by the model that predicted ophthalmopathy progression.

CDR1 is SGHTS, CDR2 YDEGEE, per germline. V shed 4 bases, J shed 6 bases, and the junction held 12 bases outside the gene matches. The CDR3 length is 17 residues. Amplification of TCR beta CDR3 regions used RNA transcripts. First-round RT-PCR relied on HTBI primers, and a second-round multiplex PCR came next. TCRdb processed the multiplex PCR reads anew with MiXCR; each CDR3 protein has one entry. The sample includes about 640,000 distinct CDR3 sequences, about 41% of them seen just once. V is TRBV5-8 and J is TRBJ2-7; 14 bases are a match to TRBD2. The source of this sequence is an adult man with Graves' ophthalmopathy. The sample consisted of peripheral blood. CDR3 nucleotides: TGTGCCAGCAGCCGCGCCGGCGGGACTAGCGGGAGTCGCGAGCAGTACTTC. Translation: CASSRAGGTSGSREQYF.